The clone carrying this TCR beta chain was picked up a small number of times. Its target is not known. These data come from a study of regulatory T cells in long-lasting Graves disease. Findings of the study overall: Persistent-disease Graves' patients showed less TCR diversity than new cases.

Looked up from germline, CDR1 is DFQATT and CDR2 is SNEGSKA (reference sequence). CDR3 length: 17 amino acids. Trimming at V came to 3 bases and at J to 2 bases, leaving 15 bases not matched to a gene. Building the TCR beta libraries relied on iRepertoire HTBI primers, and CDR3 regions underwent Arm-PCR. TCRdb reanalysed the multiplex PCR reads using MiXCR and keeps one entry per CDR3 protein. The table records 360,000 or so distinct CDR3 sequences, approximately 25% of them present only once. Stated time point: persistent/refractory GD, antithyroid drugs over 5 years with positive TRAb. From PBMCs, RNA was extracted and then used to make the TCR library.

This specimen was peripheral blood mononuclear cells (PBMCs), taken when the disease was refractory, from a patient treated with antithyroid drugs. The V call is TRBV20-1, the J call TRBJ2-5; 7 nucleotides match TRBD1. This TCR derives from a woman aged 40 to 50 with Graves disease. The CDR3 loop is CSARDGKGTEPQETQYF. The CDR3, as DNA: TGCAGTGCTAGGGACGGCAAAGGGACAGAGCCTCAAGAGACCCAGTACTTC.